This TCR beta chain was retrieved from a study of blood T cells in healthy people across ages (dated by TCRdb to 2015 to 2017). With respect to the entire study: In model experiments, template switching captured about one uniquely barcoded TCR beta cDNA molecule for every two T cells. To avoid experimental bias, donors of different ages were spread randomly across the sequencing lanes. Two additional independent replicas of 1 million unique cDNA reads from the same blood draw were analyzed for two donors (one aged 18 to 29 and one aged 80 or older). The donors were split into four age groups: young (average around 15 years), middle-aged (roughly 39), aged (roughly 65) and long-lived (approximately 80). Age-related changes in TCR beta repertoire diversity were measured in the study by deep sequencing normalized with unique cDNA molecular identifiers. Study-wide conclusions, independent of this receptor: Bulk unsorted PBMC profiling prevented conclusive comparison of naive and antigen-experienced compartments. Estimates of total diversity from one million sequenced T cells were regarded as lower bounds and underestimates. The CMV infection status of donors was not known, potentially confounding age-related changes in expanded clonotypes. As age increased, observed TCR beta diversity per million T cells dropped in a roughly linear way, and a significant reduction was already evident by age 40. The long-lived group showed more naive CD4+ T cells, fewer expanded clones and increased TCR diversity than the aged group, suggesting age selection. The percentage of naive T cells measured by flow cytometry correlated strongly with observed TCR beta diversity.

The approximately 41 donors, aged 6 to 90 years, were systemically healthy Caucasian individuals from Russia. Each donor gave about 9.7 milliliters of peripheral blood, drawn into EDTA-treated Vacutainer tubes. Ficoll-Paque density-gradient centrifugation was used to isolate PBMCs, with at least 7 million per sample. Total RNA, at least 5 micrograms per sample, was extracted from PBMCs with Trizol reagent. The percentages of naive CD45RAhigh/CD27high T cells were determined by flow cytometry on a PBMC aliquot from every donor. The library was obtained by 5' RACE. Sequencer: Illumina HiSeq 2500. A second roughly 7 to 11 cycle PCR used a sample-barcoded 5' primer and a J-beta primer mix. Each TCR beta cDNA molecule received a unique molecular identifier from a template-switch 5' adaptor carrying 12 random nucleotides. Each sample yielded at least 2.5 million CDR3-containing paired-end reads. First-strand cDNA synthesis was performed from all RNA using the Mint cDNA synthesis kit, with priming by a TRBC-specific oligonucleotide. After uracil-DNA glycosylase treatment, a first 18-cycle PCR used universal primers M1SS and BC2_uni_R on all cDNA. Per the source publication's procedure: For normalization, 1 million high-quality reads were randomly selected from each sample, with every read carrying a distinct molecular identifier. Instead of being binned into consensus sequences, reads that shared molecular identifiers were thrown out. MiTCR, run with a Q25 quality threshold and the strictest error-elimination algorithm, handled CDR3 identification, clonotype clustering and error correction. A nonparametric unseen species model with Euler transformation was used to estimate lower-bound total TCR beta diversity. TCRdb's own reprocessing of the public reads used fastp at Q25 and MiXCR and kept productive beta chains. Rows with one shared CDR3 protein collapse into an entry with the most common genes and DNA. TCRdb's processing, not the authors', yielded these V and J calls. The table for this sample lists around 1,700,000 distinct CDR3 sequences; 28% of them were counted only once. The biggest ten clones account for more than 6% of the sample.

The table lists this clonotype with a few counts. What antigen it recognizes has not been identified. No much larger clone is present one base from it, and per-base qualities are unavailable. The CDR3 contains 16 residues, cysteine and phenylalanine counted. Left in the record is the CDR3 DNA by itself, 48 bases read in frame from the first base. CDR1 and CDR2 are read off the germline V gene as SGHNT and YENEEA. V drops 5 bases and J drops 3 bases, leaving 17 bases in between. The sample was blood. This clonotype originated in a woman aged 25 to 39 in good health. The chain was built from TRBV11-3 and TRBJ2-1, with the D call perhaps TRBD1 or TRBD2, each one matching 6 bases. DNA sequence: TGTGCCAGCAGCACTTCTATGGGGGGCCTCTACAATGAGCAGTTCTTC. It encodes CASSTSMGGLYNEQFF.